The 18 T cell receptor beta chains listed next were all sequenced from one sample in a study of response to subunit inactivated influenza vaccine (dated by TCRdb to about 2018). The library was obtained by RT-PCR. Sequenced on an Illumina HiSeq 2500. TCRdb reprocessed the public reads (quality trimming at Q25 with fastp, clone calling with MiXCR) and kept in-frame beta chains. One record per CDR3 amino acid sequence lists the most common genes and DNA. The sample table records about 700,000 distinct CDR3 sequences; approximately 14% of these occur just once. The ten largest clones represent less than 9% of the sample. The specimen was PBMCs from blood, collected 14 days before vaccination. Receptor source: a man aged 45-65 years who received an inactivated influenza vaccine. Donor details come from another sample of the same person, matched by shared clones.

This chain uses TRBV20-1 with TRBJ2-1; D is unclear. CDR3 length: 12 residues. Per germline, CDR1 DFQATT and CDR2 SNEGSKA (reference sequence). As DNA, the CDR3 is TGCAGGGTTAAGAAGGATCGCGATGAGCAGTTCTTC. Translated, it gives CRVKKDRDEQFF.

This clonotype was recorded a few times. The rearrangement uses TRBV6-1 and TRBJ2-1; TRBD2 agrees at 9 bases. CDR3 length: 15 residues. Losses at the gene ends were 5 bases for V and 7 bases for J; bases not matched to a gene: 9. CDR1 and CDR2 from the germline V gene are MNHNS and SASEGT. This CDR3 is CASSLVAGVLNEQFF. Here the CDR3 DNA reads TGTGCCAGCAGTCTTGTAGCGGGAGTTCTGAATGAGCAGTTCTTC.

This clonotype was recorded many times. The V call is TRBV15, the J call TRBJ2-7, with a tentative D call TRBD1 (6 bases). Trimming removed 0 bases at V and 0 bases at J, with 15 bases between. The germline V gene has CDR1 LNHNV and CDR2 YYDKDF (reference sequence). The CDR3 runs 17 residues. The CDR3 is CATSRDLNTGISYEQYF. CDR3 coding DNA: TGTGCCACCAGCAGAGATCTCAATACAGGGATCTCCTACGAGCAGTACTTC.

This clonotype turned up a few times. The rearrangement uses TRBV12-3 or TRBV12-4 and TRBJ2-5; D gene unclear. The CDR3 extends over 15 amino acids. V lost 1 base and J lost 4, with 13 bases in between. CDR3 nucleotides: TGTGCCAGCAGTTTAGTTAGAGACAAACGAGAGACCCAGTACTTC. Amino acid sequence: CASSLVRDKRETQYF.

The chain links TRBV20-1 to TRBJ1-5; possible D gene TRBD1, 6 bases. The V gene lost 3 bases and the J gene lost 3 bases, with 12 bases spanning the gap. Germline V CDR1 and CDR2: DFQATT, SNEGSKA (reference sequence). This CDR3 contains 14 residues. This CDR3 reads CSARTRGINQPQHF. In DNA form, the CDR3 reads TGCAGTGCTAGGACCAGGGGAATCAATCAGCCCCAGCATTTT.

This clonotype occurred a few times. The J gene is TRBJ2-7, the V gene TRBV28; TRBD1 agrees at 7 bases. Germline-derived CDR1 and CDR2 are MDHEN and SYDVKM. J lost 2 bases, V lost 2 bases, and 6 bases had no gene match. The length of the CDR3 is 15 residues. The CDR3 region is CASSLTRGLTYEQYF. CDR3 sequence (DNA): TGTGCCAGCAGTTTAACCAGGGGGTTGACCTACGAGCAGTACTTC.

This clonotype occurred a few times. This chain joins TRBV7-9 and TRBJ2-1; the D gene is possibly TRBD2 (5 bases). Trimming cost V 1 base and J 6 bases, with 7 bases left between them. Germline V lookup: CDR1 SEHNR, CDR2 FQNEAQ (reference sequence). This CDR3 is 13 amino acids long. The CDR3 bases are TGTGCCAGCAGCTTAGTCGGGGTCAATGAGCAGTTCTTC. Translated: CASSLVGVNEQFF.

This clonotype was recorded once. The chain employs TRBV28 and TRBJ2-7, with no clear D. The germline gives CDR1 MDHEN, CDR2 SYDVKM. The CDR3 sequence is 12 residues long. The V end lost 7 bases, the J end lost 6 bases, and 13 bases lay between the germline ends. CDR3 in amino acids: CASKVSTGEQYF. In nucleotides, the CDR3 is TGTGCCAGCAAGGTCTCCACGGGCGAGCAGTACTTC. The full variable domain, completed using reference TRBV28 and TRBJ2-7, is DVKVTQSSRYLVKRTGEKVFLECVQDMDHENMFWYRQDPGLGLRLIYFSYDVKMKEKGDIPEGYSVSREKKERFSLILESASTNQTSMYLCASKVSTGEQYFGPGTRLTVT.

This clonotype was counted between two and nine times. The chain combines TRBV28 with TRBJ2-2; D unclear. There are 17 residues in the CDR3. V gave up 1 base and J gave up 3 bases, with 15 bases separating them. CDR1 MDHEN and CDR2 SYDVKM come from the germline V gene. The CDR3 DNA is TGTGCCAGCAGTTTATCTGGCTACTCGGTTGACACCGGGGAGCTGTTTTTT. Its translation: CASSLSGYSVDTGELFF.

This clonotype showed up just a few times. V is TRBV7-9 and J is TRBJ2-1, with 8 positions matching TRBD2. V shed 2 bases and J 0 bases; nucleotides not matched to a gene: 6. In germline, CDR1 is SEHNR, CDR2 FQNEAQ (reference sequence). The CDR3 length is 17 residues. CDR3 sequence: CASSLLASGSSYNEQFF. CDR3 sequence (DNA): TGTGCCAGCAGCTTATTGGCCAGCGGGAGCTCCTACAATGAGCAGTTCTTC.

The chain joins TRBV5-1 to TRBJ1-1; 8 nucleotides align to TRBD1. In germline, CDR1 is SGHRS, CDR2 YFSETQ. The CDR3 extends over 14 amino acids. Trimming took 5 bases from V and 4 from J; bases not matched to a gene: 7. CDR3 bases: TGCGCCAGCAGTTATGGGACAGGTCCCACTGAAGCTTTCTTT. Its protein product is CASSYGTGPTEAFF.

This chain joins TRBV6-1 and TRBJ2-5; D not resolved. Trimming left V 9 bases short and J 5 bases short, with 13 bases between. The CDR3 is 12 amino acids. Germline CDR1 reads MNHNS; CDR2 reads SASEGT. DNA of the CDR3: TGTGCCAGTTGGGCCCTGGGGGAGACCCAGTACTTC. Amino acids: CASWALGETQYF.

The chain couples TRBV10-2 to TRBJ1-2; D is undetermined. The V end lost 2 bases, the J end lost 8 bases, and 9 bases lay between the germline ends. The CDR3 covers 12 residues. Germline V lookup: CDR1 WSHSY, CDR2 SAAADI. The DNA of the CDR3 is TGCGCCAGCAGTGAGGGCCCTCAAGGCTACACCTTC. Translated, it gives CASSEGPQGYTF.

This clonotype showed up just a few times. The DNA for the CDR3 is TGCAGTGCTAGAGATCTCCTAAACACCGGGGAGCTGTTTTTT. As protein: CSARDLLNTGELFF. This rearrangement joins TRBV20-1 to TRBJ2-2; no reliable D call. The CDR3 is 14 amino acids. Germline CDR1 reads DFQATT; CDR2 reads SNEGSKA (reference sequence). Trimming removed 0 bases from V and 2 bases from J, with 7 bases in between.

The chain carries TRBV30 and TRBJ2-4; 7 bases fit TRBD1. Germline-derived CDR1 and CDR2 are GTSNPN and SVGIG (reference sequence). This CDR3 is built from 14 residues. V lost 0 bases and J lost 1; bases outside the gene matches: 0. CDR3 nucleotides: TGTGCCTGGAGTGTACAGGGGGCCAAAAACATTCAGTACTTC. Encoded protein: CAWSVQGAKNIQYF.

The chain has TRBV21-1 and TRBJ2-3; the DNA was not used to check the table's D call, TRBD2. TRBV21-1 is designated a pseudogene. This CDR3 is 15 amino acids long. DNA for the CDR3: TGTGCCAGCAGCAAGTTAGCGGGAGCCCCAGATACGCAGTATTTT. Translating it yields CASSKLAGAPDTQYF.

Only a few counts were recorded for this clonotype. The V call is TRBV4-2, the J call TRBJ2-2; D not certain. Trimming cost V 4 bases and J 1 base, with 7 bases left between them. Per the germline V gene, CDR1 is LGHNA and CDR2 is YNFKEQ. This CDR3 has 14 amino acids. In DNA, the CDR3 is TGTGCCAGCAGCCTCTATCGGAACACCGGGGAGCTGTTTTTT. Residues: CASSLYRNTGELFF.

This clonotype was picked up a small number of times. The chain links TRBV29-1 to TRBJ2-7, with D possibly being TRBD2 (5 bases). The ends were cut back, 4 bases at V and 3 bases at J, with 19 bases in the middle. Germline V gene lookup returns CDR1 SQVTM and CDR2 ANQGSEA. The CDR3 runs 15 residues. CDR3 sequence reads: CSVGGGYGRFYEQYF. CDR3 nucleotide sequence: TGCAGCGTTGGCGGCGGGTATGGGAGATTCTACGAGCAGTACTTC.